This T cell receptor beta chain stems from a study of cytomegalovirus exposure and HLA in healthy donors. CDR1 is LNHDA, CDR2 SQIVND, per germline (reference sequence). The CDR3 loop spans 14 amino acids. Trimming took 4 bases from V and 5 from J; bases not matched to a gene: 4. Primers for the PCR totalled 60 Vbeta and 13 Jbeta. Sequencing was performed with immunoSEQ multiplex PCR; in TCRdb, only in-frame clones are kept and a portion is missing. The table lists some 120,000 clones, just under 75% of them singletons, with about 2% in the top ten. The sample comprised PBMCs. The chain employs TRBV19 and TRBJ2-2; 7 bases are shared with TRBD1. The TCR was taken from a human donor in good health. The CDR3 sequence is CASSTYRGTGELFF. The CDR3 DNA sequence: TGTGCCAGTAGTACATACAGGGGAACCGGGGAGCTGTTTTTT.